One and the same sample provided the 6 T cell receptor beta chains below, sequenced in a study of response to subunit inactivated influenza vaccine. TCRdb ran MiXCR on the RT-PCR reads and lists one entry per CDR3 protein. The repertoire has hundreds of thousands of distinct CDR3 sequences, around 13% of them found once; the top ten carry less than 9%. The sample was PBMCs from blood, taken 14 to 15 days before vaccination. The source of these receptors is a man aged 50 to 60 who received an inactivated influenza vaccine.

This sequence joins TRBV12-3 or TRBV12-4 and TRBJ2-7, with D uncertain. The CDR3 is 15 amino acids. The V gene lost 6 bases and the J gene lost 4 bases, with 19 bases spanning the gap. The CDR3 here is CASSPPYIGRYEQYF. The CDR3, as DNA: TGTGCCAGCAGCCCCCCATATATAGGACGGTACGAGCAGTACTTC.

V usage is TRBV5-1 and J usage is TRBJ2-7; 10 bases line up with TRBD2. Looked up from germline, CDR1 is SGHRS and CDR2 is YFSETQ. The length of the CDR3 is 14 residues. V was clipped by 2 bases and J by 5 bases; unmatched bases: 4. The CDR3: CASSFSGGRNEQYF. In DNA form, the CDR3 reads TGCGCCAGCAGCTTTAGCGGGGGGCGGAACGAGCAGTACTTC.

This sequence joins TRBV12-3 or TRBV12-4 and TRBJ2-3; D is undetermined. This CDR3 spans 14 amino acids. The V gene lost 3 bases and the J gene lost 4 bases, with 11 bases spanning the gap. In DNA, the CDR3 is TGTGCCAGCAGTTTTTACCCTGACCCAGATACGCAGTATTTT. This encodes CASSFYPDPDTQYF.

The chain joins TRBV5-1 to TRBJ2-7; D could derive from TRBD1 or TRBD2 (5 bases each). Trimming shortened V by 0 bases and J by 7 bases, and 17 bases separated the two germline ends. Germline CDR1 reads SGHRS; CDR2 reads YFSETQ. This CDR3 contains 15 residues. The CDR3 DNA sequence: TGCGCCAGCAGCTTGGAGTTGAGGGGAGAGAGGGAGCAGTACTTC. Protein sequence: CASSLELRGEREQYF.

This chain connects TRBV2 to TRBJ1-1, with no clear D. This CDR3 contains 12 residues. V lost 6 bases, J lost 7 bases, and 12 bases lay in between. Germline loops: CDR1 SNHLY, CDR2 FYNNEI. In DNA form, the CDR3 reads TGTGCCAGCAGACGGTCGGGAAATGAAGCTTTCTTT. Its protein product is CASRRSGNEAFF.

V is TRBV20-1 and J is TRBJ2-3; 7 nucleotides align to TRBD2. V shed 4 bases, J shed 5 bases, and the junction held 15 bases outside the gene matches. The length of the CDR3 is 16 residues. Germline CDR1 DFQATT, CDR2 SNEGSKA (reference sequence). The CDR3 DNA reads as TGCAGTGCTAACAGACTAGCTGGGTACGTGGAAGATACGCAGTATTTT. Its translation is CSANRLAGYVEDTQYF.